This T cell receptor (beta chain) came from a study of CD8 T cells in ankylosing spondylitis. TCRdb recomputed calls from the 5' RACE reads with MiXCR, one row per CDR3 protein. In the table there are 330,000 or so distinct CDR3 sequences, approximately 8.2% of which are singletons. General study points: Blood from ankylosing spondylitis patients appeared to carry a characteristic roughly 8-variant TCR beta motif.

This clonotype turned up a few times. Its specificity is unknown. Sequencing was carried out using blood, either unsorted or a sorted T cell fraction (not recorded which). The TCR originated in a male donor with ankylosing spondylitis.

CDR3 amino acids: CSARSHGRSSYNEQFF. CDR3 DNA sequence: TGCAGTGCTAGATCCCACGGACGTAGCTCCTACAATGAGCAGTTCTTC. The chain links TRBV20-1 to TRBJ2-1, with D unresolved. CDR1 is DFQATT, CDR2 SNEGSKA, per germline (reference sequence). Trimming shortened V by 2 bases and J by 0 bases, and 14 bases separated the two germline ends. This CDR3 comprises 16 residues.